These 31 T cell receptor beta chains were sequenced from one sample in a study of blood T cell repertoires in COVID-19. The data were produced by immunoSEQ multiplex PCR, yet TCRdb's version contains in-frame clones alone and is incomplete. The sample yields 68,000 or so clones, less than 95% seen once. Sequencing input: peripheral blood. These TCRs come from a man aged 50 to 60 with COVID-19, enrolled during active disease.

CDR3 protein: CASSLTGAYNSPLHF. The CDR3 DNA reads TGTGCCAGCAGCTTAACAGGAGCTTATAATTCACCCCTCCACTTT. The chain uses TRBV7-8 and TRBJ1-6, with TRBD1 as a possible D gene (5 bases). This CDR3 has 15 residues. Trimming took 2 bases from V and 4 from J, leaving 9 bases between them. The germline gives CDR1 SGHVS, CDR2 FQNEAQ.

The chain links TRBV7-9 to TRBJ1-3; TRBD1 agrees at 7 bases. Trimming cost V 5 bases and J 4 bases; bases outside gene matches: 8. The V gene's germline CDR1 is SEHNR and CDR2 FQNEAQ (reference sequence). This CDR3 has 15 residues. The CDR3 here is CASSLGTARGNTIYF. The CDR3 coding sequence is TGTGCCAGCAGCCTTGGGACAGCAAGAGGAAACACCATATATTTT.

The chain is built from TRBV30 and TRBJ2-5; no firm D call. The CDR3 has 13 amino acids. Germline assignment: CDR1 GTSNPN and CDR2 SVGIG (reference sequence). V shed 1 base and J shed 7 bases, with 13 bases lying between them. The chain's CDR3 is CAWSGGVGWTQYF. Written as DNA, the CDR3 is TGTGCCTGGAGTGGTGGAGTGGGTTGGACCCAGTACTTC.

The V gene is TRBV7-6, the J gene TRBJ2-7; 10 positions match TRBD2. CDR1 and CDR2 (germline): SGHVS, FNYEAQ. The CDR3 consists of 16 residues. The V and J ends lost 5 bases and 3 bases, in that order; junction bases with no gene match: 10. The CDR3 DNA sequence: TGTGCCAGCAGCCGACGAGGGACTAGCGAACTCTACGAGCAGTACTTC. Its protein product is CASSRRGTSELYEQYF.

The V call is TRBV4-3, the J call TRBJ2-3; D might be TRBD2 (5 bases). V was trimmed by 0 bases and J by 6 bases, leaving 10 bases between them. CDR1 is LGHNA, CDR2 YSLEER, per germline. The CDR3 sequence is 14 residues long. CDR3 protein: CASSQDLAVDTQYF. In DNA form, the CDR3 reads TGCGCCAGCAGCCAAGACCTAGCAGTGGATACGCAGTATTTT.

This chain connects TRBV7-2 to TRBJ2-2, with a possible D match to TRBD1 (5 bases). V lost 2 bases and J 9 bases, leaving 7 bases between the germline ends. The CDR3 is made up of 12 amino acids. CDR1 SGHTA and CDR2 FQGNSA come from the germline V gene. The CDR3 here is CASSLQGRELFF. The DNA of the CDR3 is TGTGCCAGCAGCTTACAGGGAAGGGAGCTGTTTTTT.

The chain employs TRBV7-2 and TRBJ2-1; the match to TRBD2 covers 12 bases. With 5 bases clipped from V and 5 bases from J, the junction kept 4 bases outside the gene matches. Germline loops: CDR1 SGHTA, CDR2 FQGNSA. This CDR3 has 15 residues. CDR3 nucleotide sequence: TGTGCCAGCAGCCGGGGACTAGCGGGCAACAATGAGCAGTTCTTC. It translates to CASSRGLAGNNEQFF.

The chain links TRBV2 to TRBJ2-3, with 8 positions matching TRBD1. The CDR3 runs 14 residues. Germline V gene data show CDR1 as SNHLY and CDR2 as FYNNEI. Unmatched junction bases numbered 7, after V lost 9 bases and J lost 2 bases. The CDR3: CASISDRATDTQYF. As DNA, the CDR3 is TGTGCCAGTATTTCGGACAGGGCCACAGATACGCAGTATTTT.

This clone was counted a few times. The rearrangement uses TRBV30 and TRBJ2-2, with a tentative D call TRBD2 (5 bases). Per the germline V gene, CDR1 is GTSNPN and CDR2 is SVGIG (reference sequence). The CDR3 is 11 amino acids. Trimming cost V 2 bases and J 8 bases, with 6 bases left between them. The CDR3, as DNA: TGTGCCTGGAGTTGGAGGGGGGAGCTGTTTTTT. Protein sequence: CAWSWRGELFF.

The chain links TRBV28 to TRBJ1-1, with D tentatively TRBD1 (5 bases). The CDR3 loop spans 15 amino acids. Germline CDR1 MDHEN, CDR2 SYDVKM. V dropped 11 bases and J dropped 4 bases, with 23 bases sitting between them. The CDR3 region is CAARQSSPTGTEAFF. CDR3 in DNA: TGTGCCGCCAGACAGAGCTCCCCAACGGGCACTGAAGCTTTCTTT.

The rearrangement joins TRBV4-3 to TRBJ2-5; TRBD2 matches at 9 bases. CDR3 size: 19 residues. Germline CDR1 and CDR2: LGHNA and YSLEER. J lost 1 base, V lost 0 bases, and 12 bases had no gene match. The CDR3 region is CASSQEWSLAGEFQETQYF. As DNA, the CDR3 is TGCGCCAGCAGCCAAGAATGGAGTTTAGCGGGAGAGTTCCAAGAGACCCAGTACTTC.

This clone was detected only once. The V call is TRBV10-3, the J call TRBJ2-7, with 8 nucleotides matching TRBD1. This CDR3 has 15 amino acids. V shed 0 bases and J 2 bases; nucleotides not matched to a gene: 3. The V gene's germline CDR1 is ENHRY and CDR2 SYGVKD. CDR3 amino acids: CAISESDRGTYEQYF. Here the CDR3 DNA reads TGTGCCATCAGTGAGTCCGACAGGGGCACCTACGAGCAGTACTTC.

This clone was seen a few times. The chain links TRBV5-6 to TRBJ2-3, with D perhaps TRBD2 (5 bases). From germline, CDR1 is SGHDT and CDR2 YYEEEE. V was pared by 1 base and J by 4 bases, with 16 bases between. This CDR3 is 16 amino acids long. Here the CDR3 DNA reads TGTGCCAGCAGCTTGTCTAGCTATTTCGCCCCAGATACGCAGTATTTT. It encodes CASSLSSYFAPDTQYF.

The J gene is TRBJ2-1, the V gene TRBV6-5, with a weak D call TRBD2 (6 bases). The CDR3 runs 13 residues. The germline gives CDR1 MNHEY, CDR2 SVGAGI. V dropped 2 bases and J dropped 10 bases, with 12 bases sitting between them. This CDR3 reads CASSYNPGLEQFF. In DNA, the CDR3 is TGTGCCAGCAGTTACAATCCGGGACTCGAGCAGTTCTTC.

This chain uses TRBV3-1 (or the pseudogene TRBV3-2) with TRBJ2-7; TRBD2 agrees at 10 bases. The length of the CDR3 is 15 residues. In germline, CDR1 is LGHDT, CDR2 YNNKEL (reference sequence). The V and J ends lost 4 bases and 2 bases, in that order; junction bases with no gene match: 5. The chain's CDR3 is CASSPRTSGPYEQYF. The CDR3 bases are TGTGCCAGCAGCCCTCGGACTAGCGGTCCCTACGAGCAGTACTTC.

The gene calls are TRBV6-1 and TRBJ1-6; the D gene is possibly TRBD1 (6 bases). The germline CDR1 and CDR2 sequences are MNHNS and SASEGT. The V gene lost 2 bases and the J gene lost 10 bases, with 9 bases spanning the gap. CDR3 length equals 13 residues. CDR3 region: CASSETGTSPLHF. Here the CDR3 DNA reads TGTGCCAGCAGTGAAACAGGGACCTCACCCCTCCACTTT.

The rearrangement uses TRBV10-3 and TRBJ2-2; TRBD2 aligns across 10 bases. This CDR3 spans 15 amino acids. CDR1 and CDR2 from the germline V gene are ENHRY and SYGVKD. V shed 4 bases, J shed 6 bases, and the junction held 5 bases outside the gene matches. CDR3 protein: CAISARLAGAGELFF. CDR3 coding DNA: TGTGCCATCAGTGCTCGACTAGCGGGCGCCGGGGAGCTGTTTTTT.

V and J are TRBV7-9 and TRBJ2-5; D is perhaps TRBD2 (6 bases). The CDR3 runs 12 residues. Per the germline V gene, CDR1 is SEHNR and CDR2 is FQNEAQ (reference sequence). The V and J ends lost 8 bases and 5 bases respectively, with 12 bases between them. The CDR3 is CASRGIGETQYF. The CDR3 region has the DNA TGTGCCAGCCGGGGGATCGGGGAGACCCAGTACTTC.

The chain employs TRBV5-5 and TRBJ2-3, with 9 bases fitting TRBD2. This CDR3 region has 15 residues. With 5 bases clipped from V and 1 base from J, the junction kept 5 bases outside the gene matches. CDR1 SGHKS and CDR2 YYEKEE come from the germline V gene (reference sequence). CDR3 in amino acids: CASSTASGGTDTQYF. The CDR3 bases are TGTGCCAGCAGTACCGCTAGCGGGGGCACAGATACGCAGTATTTT. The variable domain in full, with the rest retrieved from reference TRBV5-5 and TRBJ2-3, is DAGVTQSPTHLIKTRGQQVTLRCSPISGHKSVSWYQQVLGQGPQFIFQYYEKEERGRGNFPDRFSARQFPNYSSELNVNALLLGDSALYLCASSTASGGTDTQYFGPGTRLTVL.

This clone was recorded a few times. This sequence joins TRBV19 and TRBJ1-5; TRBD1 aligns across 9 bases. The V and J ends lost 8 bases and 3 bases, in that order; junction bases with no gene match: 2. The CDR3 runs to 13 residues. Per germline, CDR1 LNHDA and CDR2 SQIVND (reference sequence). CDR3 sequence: CASRDRDNQPQHF. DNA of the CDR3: TGTGCCAGTCGGGACAGGGACAATCAGCCCCAGCATTTT.

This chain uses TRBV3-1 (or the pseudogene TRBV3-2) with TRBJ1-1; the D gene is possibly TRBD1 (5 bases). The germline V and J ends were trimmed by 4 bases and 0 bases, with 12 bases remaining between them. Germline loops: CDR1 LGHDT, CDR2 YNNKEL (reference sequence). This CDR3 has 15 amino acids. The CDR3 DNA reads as TGTGCCAGCAGCCTTGACAGTGGCATGAACACTGAAGCTTTCTTT. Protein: CASSLDSGMNTEAFF.

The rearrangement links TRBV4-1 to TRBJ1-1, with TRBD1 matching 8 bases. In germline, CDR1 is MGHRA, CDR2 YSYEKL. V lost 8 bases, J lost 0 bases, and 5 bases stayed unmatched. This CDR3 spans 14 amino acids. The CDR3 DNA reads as TGCGCCAGCGGAGGACAGGGTTTGAACACTGAAGCTTTCTTT. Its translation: CASGGQGLNTEAFF.

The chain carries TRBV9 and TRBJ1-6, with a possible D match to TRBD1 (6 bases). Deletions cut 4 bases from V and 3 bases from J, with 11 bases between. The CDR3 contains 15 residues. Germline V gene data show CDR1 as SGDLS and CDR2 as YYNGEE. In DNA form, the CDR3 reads TGTGCCAGCAGCCCCGAGGACAGCTATAATTCACCCCTCCACTTT. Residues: CASSPEDSYNSPLHF.

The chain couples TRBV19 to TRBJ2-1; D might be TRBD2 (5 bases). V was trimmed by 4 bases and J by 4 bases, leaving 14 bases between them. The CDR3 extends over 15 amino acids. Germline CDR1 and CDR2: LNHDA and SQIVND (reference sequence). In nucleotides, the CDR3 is TGTGCCAGTAGTAATGCGCGGGCTGTTTACAATGAGCAGTTCTTC. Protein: CASSNARAVYNEQFF.

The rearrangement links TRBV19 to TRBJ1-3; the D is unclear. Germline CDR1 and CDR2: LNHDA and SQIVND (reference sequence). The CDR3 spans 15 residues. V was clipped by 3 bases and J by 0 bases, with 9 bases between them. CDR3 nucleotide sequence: TGTGCCAGTAGTATTTCGGGGTACTCTGGAAACACCATATATTTT. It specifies CASSISGYSGNTIYF.

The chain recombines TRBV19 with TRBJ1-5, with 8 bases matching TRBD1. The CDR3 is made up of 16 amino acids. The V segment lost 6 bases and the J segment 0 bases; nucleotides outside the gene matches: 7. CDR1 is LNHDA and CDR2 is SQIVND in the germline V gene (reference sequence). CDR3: CASRDLGTGSNQPQHF. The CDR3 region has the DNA TGTGCCAGTAGAGACCTGGGGACAGGTAGCAATCAGCCCCAGCATTTT.

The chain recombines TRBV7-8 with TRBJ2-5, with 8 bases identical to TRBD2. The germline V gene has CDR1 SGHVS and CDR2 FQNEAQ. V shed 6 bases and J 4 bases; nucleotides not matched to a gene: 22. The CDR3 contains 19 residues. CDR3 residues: CASSSVRFPSGRNGETQYF. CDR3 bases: TGTGCCAGCAGTTCCGTCAGATTTCCAAGCGGGAGAAACGGAGAGACCCAGTACTTC.

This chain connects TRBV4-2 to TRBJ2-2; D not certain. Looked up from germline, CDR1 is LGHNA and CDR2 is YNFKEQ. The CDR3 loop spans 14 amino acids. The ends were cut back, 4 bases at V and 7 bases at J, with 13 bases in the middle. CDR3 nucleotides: TGTGCCAGCAGCCCCGCGTGGAGCAGCGGGGAGCTGTTTTTT. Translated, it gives CASSPAWSSGELFF.

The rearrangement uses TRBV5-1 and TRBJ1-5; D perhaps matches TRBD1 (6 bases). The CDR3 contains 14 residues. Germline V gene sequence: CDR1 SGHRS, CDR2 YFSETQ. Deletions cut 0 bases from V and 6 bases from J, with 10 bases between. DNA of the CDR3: TGCGCCAGCAGCTTGGACGGGGGGCCTCAGCCCCAGCATTTT. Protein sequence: CASSLDGGPQPQHF.

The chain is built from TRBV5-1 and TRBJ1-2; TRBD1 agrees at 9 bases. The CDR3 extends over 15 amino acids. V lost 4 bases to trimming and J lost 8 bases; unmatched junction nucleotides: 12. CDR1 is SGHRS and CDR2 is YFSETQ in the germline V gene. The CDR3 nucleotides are TGCGCCAGCAGCCCGGAAAATGGACAGGGGAAGGGCTACACCTTC. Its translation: CASSPENGQGKGYTF.

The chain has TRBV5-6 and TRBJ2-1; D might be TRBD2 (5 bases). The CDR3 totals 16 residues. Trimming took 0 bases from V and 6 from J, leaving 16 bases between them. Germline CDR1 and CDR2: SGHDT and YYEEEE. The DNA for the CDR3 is TGTGCCAGCAGCTTGGCCGGCGAGCGGAGCATCAATGAGCAGTTCTTC. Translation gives CASSLAGERSINEQFF.